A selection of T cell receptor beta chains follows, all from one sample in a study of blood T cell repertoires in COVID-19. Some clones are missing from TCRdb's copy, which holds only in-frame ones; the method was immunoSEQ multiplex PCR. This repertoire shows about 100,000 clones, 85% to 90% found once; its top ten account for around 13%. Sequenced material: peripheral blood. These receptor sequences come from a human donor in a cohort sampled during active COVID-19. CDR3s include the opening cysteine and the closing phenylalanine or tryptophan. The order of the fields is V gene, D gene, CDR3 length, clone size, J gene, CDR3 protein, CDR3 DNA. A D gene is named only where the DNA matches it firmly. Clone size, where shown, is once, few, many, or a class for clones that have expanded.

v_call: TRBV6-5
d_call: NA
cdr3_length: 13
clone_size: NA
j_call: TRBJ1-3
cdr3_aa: CATKTGTGNTIYF
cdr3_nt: TGTGCCACCAAAACAGGGACTGGAAACACCATATATTTT

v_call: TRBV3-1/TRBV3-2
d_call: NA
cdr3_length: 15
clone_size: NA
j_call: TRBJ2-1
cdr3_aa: CASSQVTRNYNEQFF
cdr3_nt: TGTGCCAGCAGCCAAGTTACGCGGAATTACAATGAGCAGTTCTTC

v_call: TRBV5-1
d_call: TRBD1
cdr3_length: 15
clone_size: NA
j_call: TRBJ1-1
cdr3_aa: CASSSGDRVGTEAFF
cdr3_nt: TGCGCCAGCAGCTCAGGGGACAGGGTGGGGACTGAAGCTTTCTTT

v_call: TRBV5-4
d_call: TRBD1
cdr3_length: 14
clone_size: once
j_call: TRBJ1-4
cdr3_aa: CASRKDRAGEKLFF
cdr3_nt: TGTGCCAGCAGAAAGGACAGGGCCGGTGAAAAACTGTTTTTT

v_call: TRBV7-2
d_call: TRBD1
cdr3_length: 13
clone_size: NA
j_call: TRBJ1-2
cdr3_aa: CASSIGTGNGYTF
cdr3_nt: TGTGCCAGCAGCATCGGGACAGGGAATGGCTACACCTTC

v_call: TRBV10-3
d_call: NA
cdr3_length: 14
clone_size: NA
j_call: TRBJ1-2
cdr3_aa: CAISESGHNYGYTF
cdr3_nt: TGTGCCATCAGTGAGTCTGGGCATAACTATGGCTACACCTTC

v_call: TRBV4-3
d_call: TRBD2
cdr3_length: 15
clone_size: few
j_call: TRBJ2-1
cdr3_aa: CASSQWLAVYNEQFF
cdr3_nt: TGCGCCAGCAGCCAATGGCTAGCGGTATACAATGAGCAGTTCTTC

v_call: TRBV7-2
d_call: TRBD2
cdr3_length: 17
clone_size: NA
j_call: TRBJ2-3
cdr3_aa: CASSLRLAGGRTDTQYF
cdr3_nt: TGTGCCAGCAGCTTAAGGCTAGCGGGGGGGCGGACAGATACGCAGTATTTT

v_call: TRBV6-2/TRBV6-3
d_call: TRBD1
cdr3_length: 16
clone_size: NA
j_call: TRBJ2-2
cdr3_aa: CASSSEGQANTGELFF
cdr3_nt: TGTGCCAGCAGCTCTGAGGGACAGGCGAACACCGGGGAGCTGTTTTTT

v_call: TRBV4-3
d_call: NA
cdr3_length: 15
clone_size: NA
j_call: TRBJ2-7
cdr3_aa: CASSQDGGSSYEQYF
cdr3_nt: TGCGCCAGCAGCCAAGATGGTGGGAGCTCCTACGAGCAGTACTTC

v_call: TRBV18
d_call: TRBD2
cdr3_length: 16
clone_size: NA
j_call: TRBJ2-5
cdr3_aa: CASSPGTSGRDETQYF
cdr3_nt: TGTGCCAGCTCACCGGGGACTAGCGGGAGAGATGAGACCCAGTACTTC

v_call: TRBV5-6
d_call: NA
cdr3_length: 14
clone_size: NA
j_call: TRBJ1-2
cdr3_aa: CASSLPGVNYGYTF
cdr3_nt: TGTGCCAGCAGCTTGCCAGGCGTCAACTATGGCTACACCTTC

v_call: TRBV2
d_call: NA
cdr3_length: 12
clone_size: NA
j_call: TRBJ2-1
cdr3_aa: CASSARFYEQFF
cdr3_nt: TGTGCCAGCAGTGCTAGATTTTATGAGCAGTTCTTC

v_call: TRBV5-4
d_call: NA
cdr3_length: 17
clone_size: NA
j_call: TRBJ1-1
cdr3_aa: CASSPGAGDVRNTEAFF
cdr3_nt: TGTGCCAGCAGCCCCGGCGCGGGGGACGTTCGGAACACTGAAGCTTTCTTT

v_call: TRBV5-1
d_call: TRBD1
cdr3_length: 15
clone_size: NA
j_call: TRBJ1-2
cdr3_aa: CASSLEPGQGYGYTF
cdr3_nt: TGCGCCAGCAGCTTGGAACCGGGACAGGGCTATGGCTACACCTTC

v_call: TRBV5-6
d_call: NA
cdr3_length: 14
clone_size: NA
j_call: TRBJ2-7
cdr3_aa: CASSLLEASYEQYF
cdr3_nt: TGTGCCAGCAGCTTGTTAGAGGCCTCCTACGAGCAGTACTTC

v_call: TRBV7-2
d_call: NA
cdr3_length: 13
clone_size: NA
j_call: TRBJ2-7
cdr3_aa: CASSIAEEYEQYF
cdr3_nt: TGTGCCAGCAGCATAGCGGAGGAGTACGAGCAGTACTTC

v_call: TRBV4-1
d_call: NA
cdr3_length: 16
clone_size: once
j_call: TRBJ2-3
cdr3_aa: CTSSQETSSSTDTQYF
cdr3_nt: TGCACCAGCAGCCAAGAAACATCGTCTAGCACAGATACGCAGTATTTT

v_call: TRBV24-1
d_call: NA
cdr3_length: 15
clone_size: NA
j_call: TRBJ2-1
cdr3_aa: CATSSGQKLYNEQFF
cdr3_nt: TGTGCCACCAGTTCAGGACAAAAACTCTACAATGAGCAGTTCTTC

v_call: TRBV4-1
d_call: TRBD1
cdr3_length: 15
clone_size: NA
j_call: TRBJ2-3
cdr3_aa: CASSLSGTVGDTQYF
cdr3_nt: TGCGCCAGCAGCCTATCCGGGACAGTAGGCGATACGCAGTATTTT

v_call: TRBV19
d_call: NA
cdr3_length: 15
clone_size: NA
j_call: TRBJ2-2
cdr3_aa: CASRVGQANTGELFF
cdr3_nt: TGTGCCAGTAGGGTGGGACAAGCGAACACCGGGGAGCTGTTTTTT

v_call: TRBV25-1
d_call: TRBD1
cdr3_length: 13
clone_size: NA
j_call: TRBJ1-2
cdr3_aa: CASRGQANYGYTF
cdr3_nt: TGTGCCAGCAGAGGACAGGCCAACTATGGCTACACCTTC

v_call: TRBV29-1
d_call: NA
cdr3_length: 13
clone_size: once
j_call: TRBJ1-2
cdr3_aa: CSVELGRAGGYTF
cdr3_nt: TGCAGCGTTGAATTAGGCAGGGCAGGGGGCTACACCTTC

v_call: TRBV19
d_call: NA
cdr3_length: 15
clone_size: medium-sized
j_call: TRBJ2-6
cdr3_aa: CASTPWGAGANVLTF
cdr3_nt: TGTGCCAGTACCCCTTGGGGGGCTGGGGCCAACGTCCTGACTTTC

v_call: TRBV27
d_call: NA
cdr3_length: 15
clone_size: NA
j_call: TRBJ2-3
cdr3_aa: CASSFRTSGTDTQYF
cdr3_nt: TGTGCCAGCAGTTTTAGAACTTCAGGGACAGATACGCAGTATTTT

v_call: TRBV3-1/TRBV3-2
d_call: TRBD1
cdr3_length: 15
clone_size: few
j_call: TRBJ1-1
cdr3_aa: CASSQEDRGPPEAFF
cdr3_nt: TGTGCCAGCAGCCAAGAGGACAGGGGGCCCCCCGAAGCTTTCTTT

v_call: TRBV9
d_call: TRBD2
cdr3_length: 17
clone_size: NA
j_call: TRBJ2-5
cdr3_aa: CASSVSLAGGGQETQYF
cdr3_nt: TGTGCCAGCAGCGTTAGCCTAGCGGGGGGTGGACAAGAGACCCAGTACTTC

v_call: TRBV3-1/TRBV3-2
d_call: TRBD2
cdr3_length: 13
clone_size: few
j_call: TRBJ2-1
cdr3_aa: CASSRGGRNEQFF
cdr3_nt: TGTGCCAGCAGCCGGGGCGGGAGGAATGAGCAGTTCTTC

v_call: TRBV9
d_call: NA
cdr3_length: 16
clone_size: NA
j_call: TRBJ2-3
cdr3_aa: CASSVGGAGGTDTQYF
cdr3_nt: TGTGCCAGCAGCGTGGGGGGGGCGGGGGGCACAGATACGCAGTATTTT

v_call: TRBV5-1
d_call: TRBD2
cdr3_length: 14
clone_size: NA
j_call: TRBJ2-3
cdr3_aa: CASSPTSGGLTQYF
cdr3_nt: TGCGCCAGCAGCCCGACTAGCGGGGGCCTTACGCAGTATTTT

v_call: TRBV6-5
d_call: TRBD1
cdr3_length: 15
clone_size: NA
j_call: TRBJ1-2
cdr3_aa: CASSYRRDRGSGYTF
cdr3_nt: TGTGCCAGCAGTTACCGCCGGGACAGGGGAAGCGGCTACACCTTC

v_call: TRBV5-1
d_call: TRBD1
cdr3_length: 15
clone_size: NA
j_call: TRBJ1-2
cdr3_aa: CASSSDRVANYGYTF
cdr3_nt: TGCGCCAGCAGCTCGGACAGGGTAGCTAACTATGGCTACACCTTC

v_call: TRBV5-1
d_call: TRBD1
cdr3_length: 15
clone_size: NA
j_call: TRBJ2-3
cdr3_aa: CASSSGQGGPDTQYF
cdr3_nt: TGCGCCAGCAGCTCAGGACAGGGAGGCCCAGATACGCAGTATTTT

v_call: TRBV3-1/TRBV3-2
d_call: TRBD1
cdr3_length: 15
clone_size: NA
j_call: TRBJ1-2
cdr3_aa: CASSLLQGARSGYTF
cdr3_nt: TGTGCCAGCAGCCTCTTGCAGGGGGCTCGGAGTGGCTACACCTTC

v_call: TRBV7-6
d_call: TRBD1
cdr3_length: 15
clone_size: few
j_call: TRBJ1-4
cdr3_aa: CASSKSGGRSEKLFF
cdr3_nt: TGTGCCAGCAGCAAATCAGGGGGCCGAAGTGAAAAACTGTTTTTT

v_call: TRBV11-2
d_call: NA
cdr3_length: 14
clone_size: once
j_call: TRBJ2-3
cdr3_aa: CASSLRPSTDTQYF
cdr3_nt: TGTGCCAGCAGCTTGAGGCCGAGCACAGATACGCAGTATTTT

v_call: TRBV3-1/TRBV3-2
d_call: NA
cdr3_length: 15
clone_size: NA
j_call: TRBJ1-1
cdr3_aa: CASSQVGWGGAEAFF
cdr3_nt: TGTGCCAGCAGCCAAGTAGGCTGGGGAGGCGCTGAAGCTTTCTTT

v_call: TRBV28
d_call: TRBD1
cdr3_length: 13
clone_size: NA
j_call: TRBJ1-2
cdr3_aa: CASSLTGDGGYTF
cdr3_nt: TGTGCCAGCAGTTTAACAGGGGATGGGGGCTACACCTTC

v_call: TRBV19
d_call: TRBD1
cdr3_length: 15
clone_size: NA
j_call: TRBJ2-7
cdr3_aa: CATKGQGGNSYEQYF
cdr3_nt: TGTGCCACTAAGGGACAGGGAGGGAACTCCTACGAGCAGTACTTC

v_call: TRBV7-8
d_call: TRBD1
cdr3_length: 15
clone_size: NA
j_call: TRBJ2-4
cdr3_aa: CASSQTGGNGNIQYF
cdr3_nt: TGTGCCAGCAGCCAGACAGGGGGCAATGGAAACATTCAGTACTTC

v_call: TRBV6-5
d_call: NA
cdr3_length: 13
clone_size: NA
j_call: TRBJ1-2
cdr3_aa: CASSPQNLYGYTF
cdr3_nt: TGTGCCAGCAGTCCGCAGAATCTGTATGGCTACACCTTC

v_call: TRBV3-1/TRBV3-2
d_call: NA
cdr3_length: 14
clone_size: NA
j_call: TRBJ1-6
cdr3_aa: CASSEQGPVSPLHF
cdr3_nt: TGTGCCAGCAGCGAACAGGGTCCCGTTTCACCCCTCCACTTT

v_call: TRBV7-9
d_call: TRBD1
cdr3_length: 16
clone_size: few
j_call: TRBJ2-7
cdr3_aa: CASSLFGGRDSYEQYF
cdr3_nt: TGTGCCAGCAGCTTATTTGGGGGAAGGGACAGCTACGAGCAGTACTTC

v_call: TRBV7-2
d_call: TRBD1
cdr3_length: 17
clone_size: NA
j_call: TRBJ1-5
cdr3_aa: CASSLEGQRISNQPQHF
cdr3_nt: TGTGCCAGCAGCTTAGAGGGACAGCGAATTAGCAATCAGCCCCAGCATTTT

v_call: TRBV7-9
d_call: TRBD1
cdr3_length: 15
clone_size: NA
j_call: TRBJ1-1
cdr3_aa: CASSHRTGGPTEAFF
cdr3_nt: TGTGCCAGCAGCCACCGGACAGGGGGCCCCACTGAAGCTTTCTTT

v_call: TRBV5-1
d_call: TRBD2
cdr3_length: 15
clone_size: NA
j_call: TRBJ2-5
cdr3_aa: CASSLLAVVGETQYF
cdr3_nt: TGCGCCAGCAGCTTGCTAGCGGTAGTTGGGGAGACCCAGTACTTC

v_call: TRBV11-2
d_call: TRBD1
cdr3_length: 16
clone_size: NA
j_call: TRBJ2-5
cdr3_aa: CASSLDSRGRGETQYF
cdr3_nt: TGTGCCAGCAGCTTAGATAGCAGGGGGCGCGGAGAGACCCAGTACTTC

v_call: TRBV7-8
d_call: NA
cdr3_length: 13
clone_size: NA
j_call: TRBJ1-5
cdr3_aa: CASSPRGNQPQHF
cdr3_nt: TGTGCCAGCAGCCCCAGGGGCAATCAGCCCCAGCATTTT

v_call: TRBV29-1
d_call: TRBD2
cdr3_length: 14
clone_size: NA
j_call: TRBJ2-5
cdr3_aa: CSVLKDAGGKTQYF
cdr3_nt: TGCAGCGTCCTAAAAGACGCGGGGGGCAAGACCCAGTACTTC

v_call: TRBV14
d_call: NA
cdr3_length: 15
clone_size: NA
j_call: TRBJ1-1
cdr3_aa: CASSQGGQRGTEAFF
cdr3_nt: TGTGCCAGCAGCCAAGGTGGGCAACGGGGCACTGAAGCTTTCTTT

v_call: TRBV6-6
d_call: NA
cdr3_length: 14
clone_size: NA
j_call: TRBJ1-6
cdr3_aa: CASRTGTLSSPLHF
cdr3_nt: TGTGCCAGCAGGACCGGGACTTTGAGTTCACCCCTCCACTTT

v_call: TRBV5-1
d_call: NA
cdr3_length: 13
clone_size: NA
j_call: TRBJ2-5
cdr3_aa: CASSLGLQETQYF
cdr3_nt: TGCGCCAGCAGCTTGGGACTGCAAGAGACCCAGTACTTC

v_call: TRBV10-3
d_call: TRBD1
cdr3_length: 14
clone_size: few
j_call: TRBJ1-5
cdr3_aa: CATRGTVDNQPQHF
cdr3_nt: TGTGCCACCCGGGGGACAGTCGACAATCAGCCCCAGCATTTT

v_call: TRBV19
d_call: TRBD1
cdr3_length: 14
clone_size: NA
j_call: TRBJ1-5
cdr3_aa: CASIPTGGGQPQHF
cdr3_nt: TGTGCCAGTATACCGACAGGGGGCGGACAGCCCCAGCATTTT

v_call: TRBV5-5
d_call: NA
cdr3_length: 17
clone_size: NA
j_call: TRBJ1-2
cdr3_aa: CASSLGPGAGAVYGYTF
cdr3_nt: TGTGCCAGCAGCTTGGGGCCCGGGGCGGGGGCTGTCTATGGCTACACCTTC

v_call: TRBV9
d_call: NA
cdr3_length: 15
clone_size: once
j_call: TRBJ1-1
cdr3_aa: CASSVQDTLNTEAFF
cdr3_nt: TGTGCCAGCAGCGTCCAGGACACGTTGAACACTGAAGCTTTCTTT

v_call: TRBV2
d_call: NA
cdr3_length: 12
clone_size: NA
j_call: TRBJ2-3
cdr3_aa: CASSVRGSGQYF
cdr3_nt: TGTGCCAGCAGTGTAAGGGGCTCCGGCCAGTATTTT

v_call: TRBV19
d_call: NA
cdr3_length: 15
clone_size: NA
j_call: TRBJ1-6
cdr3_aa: CASSPRAGEAVSLHF
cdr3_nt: TGTGCCAGTAGTCCCAGGGCCGGCGAGGCGGTGTCTCTCCACTTT

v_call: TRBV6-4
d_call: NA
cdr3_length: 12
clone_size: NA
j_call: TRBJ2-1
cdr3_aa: CASSGEYNEQFF
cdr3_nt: TGTGCCAGCAGTGGAGAATACAATGAGCAGTTCTTC